Listed below are T cell receptor beta chains from one sample, sequenced in a study of blood T cell repertoires in COVID-19. The method was immunoSEQ multiplex PCR; TCRdb's version includes in-frame clones alone and lacks a portion of them. The sample has roughly 380,000 clones, around 90% seen once; the top ten hold 3% to 4.5%. Sequenced input: peripheral blood. Source of these receptors: a woman aged 55-69 years with COVID-19, enrolled during active disease. CDR3s include the opening cysteine and the closing phenylalanine or tryptophan. The order of the fields is CDR3 protein, CDR3 DNA, clone size, J gene, V gene, D gene. The D gene is left open where the match is weak. Expanded clones are given a class, and other clones once, few, many or no size at all.

CDR3: CASSLLDRETVGYTF
DNA: TGTGCCAGCAGCTTGCTAGACAGGGAAACGGTTGGCTACACCTTC
size: .
J: TRBJ1-2
V: TRBV5-6
D: TRBD1

CDR3: CASSRRGGDTEAFF
DNA: TGTGCCAGCAGCCGCAGGGGAGGGGACACTGAAGCTTTCTTT
size: .
J: TRBJ1-1
V: TRBV7-3
D: .

CDR3: CASSASGGASYNEQFF
DNA: TGTGCCAGCAGCGCCAGCGGGGGGGCGTCCTACAATGAGCAGTTCTTC
size: .
J: TRBJ2-1
V: TRBV7-3
D: TRBD2

CDR3: CASSLDLRRYEKLFF
DNA: TGTGCCAGCAGCTTAGATCTTCGCCGGTATGAAAAACTGTTTTTT
size: .
J: TRBJ1-4
V: TRBV11-2
D: .

CDR3: CASSLEGTGVNYGYTF
DNA: TGTGCCAGCAGCTTAGAAGGGACAGGGGTTAACTATGGCTACACCTTC
size: .
J: TRBJ1-2
V: TRBV7-2
D: TRBD1

CDR3: CASSLRASYEQYF
DNA: TGTGCCAGCAGCCTCAGGGCGTCCTACGAGCAGTACTTC
size: once
J: TRBJ2-7
V: TRBV3-1/TRBV3-2
D: .

CDR3: CASSLVGRGSGNTIYF
DNA: TGTGCCAGCAGCTTAGTCGGCAGGGGATCCGGAAACACCATATATTTT
size: few
J: TRBJ1-3
V: TRBV7-2
D: .

CDR3: CASSRTENTEAFF
DNA: TGTGCCAGCAGTAGGACAGAGAACACTGAAGCTTTCTTT
size: once
J: TRBJ1-1
V: TRBV6-5
D: .

CDR3: CATVGSGSTGELFF
DNA: TGTGCCACCGTCGGGTCTGGTAGCACCGGGGAGCTGTTTTTT
size: few
J: TRBJ2-2
V: TRBV24-1
D: .

CDR3: CASSRGTNEKLFF
DNA: TGTGCCAGCAGTCGGGGAACTAATGAAAAACTGTTTTTT
size: .
J: TRBJ1-4
V: TRBV6-5
D: .

CDR3: CASRSPVRNTEAFF
DNA: TGTGCCAGCCGATCTCCGGTCCGGAACACTGAAGCTTTCTTT
size: .
J: TRBJ1-1
V: TRBV2
D: .

CDR3: CATSRGGGASYNEQFF
DNA: TGTGCCACCAGCAGAGGCGGGGGGGCCTCCTACAATGAGCAGTTCTTC
size: .
J: TRBJ2-1
V: TRBV15
D: TRBD2

CDR3: CASSLAGTTGNTIYF
DNA: TGCGCCAGCAGCTTGGCAGGGACAACTGGAAACACCATATATTTT
size: .
J: TRBJ1-3
V: TRBV5-1
D: .

CDR3: CASRAPGAYEQYF
DNA: TGTGCCAGCAGGGCCCCGGGGGCCTACGAGCAGTACTTC
size: .
J: TRBJ2-7
V: TRBV6-5
D: .

CDR3: CASSLGSGTGKRGYTF
DNA: TGTGCCAGCAGCTTAGGCTCCGGGACAGGGAAACGCGGCTACACCTTC
size: .
J: TRBJ1-2
V: TRBV7-9
D: TRBD1

CDR3: CASSIQGAGYGYTF
DNA: TGTGCCAGTAGTATCCAGGGGGCAGGCTATGGCTACACCTTC
size: once
J: TRBJ1-2
V: TRBV19
D: TRBD1

CDR3: CASSLSGPGSHEQYF
DNA: TGTGCCAGCAGTTTATCTGGCCCGGGGTCCCACGAGCAGTACTTC
size: .
J: TRBJ2-7
V: TRBV28
D: .

CDR3: CASSYSPRYGYTF
DNA: TGTGCCAGCAGTTACTCGCCGCGCTATGGCTACACCTTC
size: .
J: TRBJ1-2
V: TRBV6-5
D: .

CDR3: CASSGASGSGGRYNEQFF
DNA: TGTGCCAGTAGTGGCGCAAGCGGTAGCGGGGGACGCTACAATGAGCAGTTCTTC
size: .
J: TRBJ2-1
V: TRBV19
D: TRBD2

CDR3: CASSQRQGQNEKLFF
DNA: TGTGCCAGCAGCCAGAGACAGGGGCAAAATGAAAAACTGTTTTTT
size: .
J: TRBJ1-4
V: TRBV4-2
D: TRBD1

CDR3: CASGFWSGQFLGYTF
DNA: TGTGCTAGTGGTTTCTGGTCGGGACAGTTTCTTGGCTACACCTTC
size: .
J: TRBJ1-2
V: TRBV12-5
D: TRBD1

CDR3: CASSPRGRRDYNEQFF
DNA: TGTGCCAGCAGCCCCAGGGGGCGCCGTGACTACAATGAGCAGTTCTTC
size: .
J: TRBJ2-1
V: TRBV28
D: TRBD1

CDR3: CASTQRGVGQPQHF
DNA: TGTGCCAGCACCCAACGGGGGGTGGGCCAGCCCCAGCATTTT
size: .
J: TRBJ1-5
V: TRBV6-5
D: .

CDR3: CATSDPPGQEGLNEQFF
DNA: TGTGCCACCAGTGATCCTCCGGGACAGGAAGGACTCAATGAGCAGTTCTTC
size: .
J: TRBJ2-1
V: TRBV24-1
D: TRBD1

CDR3: CASRESGANVLTF
DNA: TGCGCCAGCAGGGAGTCTGGGGCCAACGTCCTGACTTTC
size: .
J: TRBJ2-6
V: TRBV5-1
D: .